These 32 T cell receptor beta chains share one sample of origin, sequenced in a study of neurological immune-mediated disorders. A single record per CDR3 protein comes from TCRdb applying MiXCR to the 5' RACE reads. The profile shows tens of thousands of distinct CDR3 sequences, 3.5% to 5% of them singletons. The specimen was PBMCs. The receptor set was obtained from a woman in her sixties or seventies with multiple sclerosis.

This clonotype was observed many times. The chain employs TRBV27 and TRBJ1-2, with TRBD1 matching over 7 bases. V shed 4 bases and J 7 bases; nucleotides not matched to a gene: 12. Germline CDR1 MNHEY, CDR2 SMNVEV (reference sequence). The CDR3 is made up of 15 amino acids. The CDR3 region has the DNA TGTGCCAGCAGTTCCCAGCGGGCAGGGGGTCTTGGCTACACCTTC. This translates into CASSSQRAGGLGYTF.

There are many counts of this clonotype. The rearrangement uses TRBV6-2 or TRBV6-3 and TRBJ2-5, with 10 bases aligning to TRBD2. Per the germline V gene, CDR1 is MNHEY and CDR2 is SVGEGT. The CDR3 extends over 15 amino acids. Trimming took 4 bases from V and 5 from J; bases not matched to a gene: 7. CDR3 residues: CASSFLAGGRETQYF. CDR3 in DNA: TGTGCCAGCAGTTTCTTAGCGGGAGGACGGGAGACCCAGTACTTC.

This clonotype was observed a handful of times. The chain recombines TRBV20-1 with TRBJ2-7; 12 nucleotides line up with TRBD2. The ends lost 6 bases at V and 3 bases at J; junction bases unmatched: 6. Germline V gives CDR1 DFQATT, CDR2 SNEGSKA (reference sequence). This CDR3 is built from 14 residues. The CDR3 region is CSAIRLAGDYEQYF. In DNA, the CDR3 is TGCAGTGCCATTCGACTAGCGGGGGACTACGAGCAGTACTTC.

In its sample, this clonotype was seen a few times. The chain links TRBV20-1 to TRBJ1-5; 8 positions agree with TRBD1. The germline V gene has CDR1 DFQATT and CDR2 SNEGSKA (reference sequence). V was pared by 0 bases and J by 1 base, with 2 bases of the junction left unmatched. CDR3 length: 15 residues. As DNA, the CDR3 is TGCAGTGCTAGAGATGCAGGGGGCAGCAATCAGCCCCAGCATTTT. This gives the protein CSARDAGGSNQPQHF.

This clonotype was seen at least ten times. The genes are TRBV7-2 and TRBJ2-3, with 9 bases lining up with TRBD2. CDR3 size: 15 residues. The germline V gene has CDR1 SGHTA and CDR2 FQGNSA. V shed 3 bases and J 4 bases; nucleotides not matched to a gene: 5. As DNA, the CDR3 is TGTGCCAGCAGCTTTCTAGCGGGGATCGCAGATACGCAGTATTTT. The encoded protein is CASSFLAGIADTQYF.

The sample holds many counts of this clonotype. This chain joins TRBV12-3 or TRBV12-4 and TRBJ1-2, with TRBD1 identical over 7 bases. J lost 5 bases, V lost 7 bases, and 7 bases had no gene match. The CDR3 sequence is 13 residues long. Here the CDR3 reads CASNPTGAYGYTF. In DNA, the CDR3 is TGTGCCAGCAACCCAACAGGGGCATATGGCTACACCTTC.

In this sample, this clonotype turned up many times. The chain employs TRBV9 and TRBJ2-6, with unresolved D. The V end lost 1 base, the J end lost 0 bases, and 8 bases lay between the germline ends. This CDR3 region has 16 residues. Germline loops: CDR1 SGDLS, CDR2 YYNGEE. In DNA form, the CDR3 reads TGTGCCAGCAGCGTAAACGGAATCTCTGGGGCCAACGTCCTGACTTTC. Encoded protein: CASSVNGISGANVLTF.

The sample holds a few counts of this clonotype. The chain joins TRBV4-3 to TRBJ2-5; D remains ambiguous. This CDR3 contains 13 residues. Germline V gives CDR1 LGHNA, CDR2 YSLEER. Trimming took off 5 bases at V and 0 bases at J, with 7 bases between the two ends. Here the CDR3 reads CASSRQHQETQYF. In DNA, the CDR3 is TGCGCCAGCAGCAGGCAGCACCAAGAGACCCAGTACTTC.

This clonotype was recorded many times. V and J are TRBV6-2 or TRBV6-3 and TRBJ2-1, with D possibly matching TRBD2 (5 bases). With 7 bases removed from V and 10 bases from J, the gap between germline ends came to 11 bases. Germline V gives CDR1 MNHEY, CDR2 SVGEGT. The CDR3 length is 11 residues. The CDR3 DNA follows: TGTGCCAGCACGGGGTTCCGGGAGCAGTTCTTC. It is translated as CASTGFREQFF.

This clonotype was seen at least ten times. The V and J genes are TRBV9 and TRBJ2-5; 10 bases align to TRBD2. Germline loops: CDR1 SGDLS, CDR2 YYNGEE. V lost 3 bases, J lost 5 bases, and 7 bases stayed unmatched. This CDR3 is built from 15 residues. The CDR3 reads CASSAASGSGETQYF. The CDR3 nucleotides read TGTGCCAGCAGCGCTGCTAGCGGGAGTGGGGAGACCCAGTACTTC.

J is TRBJ1-1 and V is TRBV9; D perhaps matches TRBD1 (5 bases). The V and J ends lost 3 bases and 10 bases respectively, with 19 bases between them. From germline, CDR1 is SGDLS and CDR2 YYNGEE. The CDR3 is made up of 14 amino acids. CDR3 region: CASSASQLSRGAFF. The CDR3 DNA follows: TGTGCCAGCAGCGCCTCCCAATTGTCTAGGGGAGCTTTCTTT.

J is TRBJ1-4 and V is TRBV20-1, with D unresolved. Trimming removed 5 bases at V and 7 bases at J, with 17 bases between. The CDR3 loop spans 14 amino acids. CDR1 is DFQATT and CDR2 is SNEGSKA in the germline V gene (reference sequence). CDR3 DNA: TGCAGTGCTCCTCTGAGTCCGGTCGGTGAAAAACTGTTTTTT. This sequence encodes CSAPLSPVGEKLFF.

The sample holds many counts of this clonotype. This chain uses TRBV6-2 or TRBV6-3 with TRBJ1-1; D is ambiguous. CDR1 and CDR2 (germline): MNHEY, SVGEGT. The CDR3 is made up of 13 amino acids. V was clipped by 0 bases and J by 4 bases, with 6 bases between them. The CDR3 DNA is TGTGCCAGCAGTTACTCTGTGGCCACTGAAGCTTTCTTT. Amino acids: CASSYSVATEAFF.

This clonotype showed up many times. The rearrangement links TRBV20-1 to TRBJ2-1; D might be TRBD2 (6 bases). The germline CDR1 and CDR2 sequences are DFQATT and SNEGSKA (reference sequence). This CDR3 is built from 13 residues. V was trimmed by 4 bases and J by 2 bases, leaving 9 bases between them. CDR3 loop: CSAKGGTYNEQFF. As DNA, the CDR3 is TGCAGTGCTAAAGGAGGGACCTACAATGAGCAGTTCTTC.

The genes are TRBV20-1 and TRBJ2-3; TRBD2 matches 8 bases. In germline, CDR1 is DFQATT, CDR2 SNEGSKA (reference sequence). With 0 bases clipped from V and 2 bases from J, the junction kept 4 bases outside the gene matches. The CDR3 totals 15 residues. The CDR3 spells CSARDRGGFTDTQYF. The CDR3 coding sequence is TGCAGTGCTAGAGATCGCGGGGGGTTCACAGATACGCAGTATTTT.

There are many counts of this clonotype. This chain links TRBV28 with TRBJ2-2; TRBD1 might be the D (5 bases). This CDR3 has 16 residues. The V gene's germline CDR1 is MDHEN and CDR2 SYDVKM. V lost 3 bases and J lost 1, with 12 bases in between. CDR3 DNA: TGTGCCAGCAGTTTGGGTCGTAGGGGGAACACCGGGGAGCTGTTTTTT. Translation gives CASSLGRRGNTGELFF.

The chain joins TRBV4-2 to TRBJ1-1, with TRBD1 identical over 8 bases. Trimming cost V 4 bases and J 4 bases; bases outside gene matches: 5. The CDR3 runs to 14 residues. Looked up from germline, CDR1 is LGHNA and CDR2 is YNFKEQ. Written as DNA, the CDR3 is TGTGCCAGCAGCCCTGGACAGGGACCCACTGAAGCTTTCTTT. Its translation is CASSPGQGPTEAFF.

This clonotype has a count of ten or more. This chain links TRBV12-3 or TRBV12-4 with TRBJ2-5; D possibly corresponds to TRBD2 (5 bases). The V and J ends lost 6 bases and 5 bases respectively, with 16 bases between them. The CDR3 runs to 14 residues. CDR3 DNA: TGTGCCAGCAGCCTAGGACTGACCCGGGAGACCCAGTACTTC. Protein: CASSLGLTRETQYF.

This clonotype was detected many times. One junction end does not reproduce the germline sequence, and a read error may be involved. The chain couples TRBV15 to TRBJ2-1; D remains ambiguous. The CDR3 covers 17 residues. Germline CDR1 LNHNV, CDR2 YYDKDF (reference sequence). CDR3 sequence: CATRRDPLWQMIDEQFF. Here the CDR3 DNA reads TGTGCCACCAGAAGAGACCCCTTATGGCAGATGATTGATGAGCAGTTCTTC.

This clonotype is medium-sized in the sample. The chain joins TRBV20-1 to TRBJ2-3, with 9 bases that match TRBD2. This CDR3 region has 17 residues. V lost 0 bases and J lost 9; bases outside the gene matches: 16. The V gene's germline CDR1 is DFQATT and CDR2 SNEGSKA (reference sequence). CDR3 sequence (DNA): TGCAGTGCTAGAGATGAGCGGCCTAGCGGGGCCTCAGGGACGCAGTATTTT. Translation gives CSARDERPSGASGTQYF.

This clonotype was recorded many times. The chain carries TRBV20-1 and TRBJ2-5; a possible D gene is TRBD1 (5 bases). CDR3 size: 15 residues. The germline CDR1 and CDR2 sequences are DFQATT and SNEGSKA (reference sequence). V lost 5 bases, J lost 2 bases, and 18 bases lay in between. CDR3 sequence (DNA): TGCAGTGCTTCCTCTTTGGGGCGGCTTCAAGAGACCCAGTACTTC. Translation gives CSASSLGRLQETQYF.

The chain carries TRBV7-6 and TRBJ2-5; perhaps TRBD1 as D (6 bases). With 5 bases removed from V and 2 bases from J, the gap between germline ends came to 15 bases. The CDR3 is 15 amino acids. From germline, CDR1 is SGHVS and CDR2 FNYEAQ. The CDR3 coding sequence is TGTGCCAGCAGCATAATCTTGGACAGTCAAGAGACCCAGTACTTC. It is translated as CASSIILDSQETQYF.

This clonotype was counted ten times or more. The gene calls are TRBV10-2 and TRBJ1-4; the match to TRBD1 covers 7 bases. This CDR3 spans 15 amino acids. V lost 4 bases, J lost 1 base, and 3 bases stayed unmatched. Germline V gene sequence: CDR1 WSHSY, CDR2 SAAADI. CDR3 nucleotides: TGCGCCAGCAGTGCCGACAGGGAAACTAATGAAAAACTGTTTTTT. The encoded protein is CASSADRETNEKLFF.

This clonotype has at least ten counts. The V gene is TRBV20-1, the J gene TRBJ2-7, with D possibly TRBD2 on 5 matching bases. From germline, CDR1 is DFQATT and CDR2 SNEGSKA (reference sequence). V was pared by 6 bases and J by 3 bases, with 12 bases between. The CDR3 has 12 amino acids. CDR3 DNA sequence: TGCAGTGCCTCTGGCCGGGACTACGAGCAGTACGTC. Protein product: CSASGRDYEQYV.

This clonotype was seen more than once but under ten times. The rearrangement links TRBV6-6 to TRBJ2-3; D is unresolved. From germline, CDR1 is MNHNY and CDR2 SVGAGI (reference sequence). The V and J ends lost 3 bases and 6 bases respectively, with 4 bases between them. This CDR3 has 11 residues. CDR3 DNA sequence: TGTGCCAGCAGTTATATGGATACGCAGTATTTT. It is translated as CASSYMDTQYF.

This clonotype has ten or more counts. This rearrangement joins TRBV5-1 to TRBJ1-1; D remains unclear. Between the trimmed V and J ends, which lost 4 bases and 0 bases, there was a span of 7 bases. This CDR3 is built from 13 residues. Looked up from germline, CDR1 is SGHRS and CDR2 is YFSETQ. The CDR3 reads CASSPTMNTEAFF. In DNA form, the CDR3 reads TGCGCCAGCAGCCCCACCATGAACACTGAAGCTTTCTTT.

This clonotype was detected only a few times. The chain combines TRBV6-5 with TRBJ2-3, with a weak D call TRBD2 (5 bases). The CDR3 is 15 residues long. The germline V gene has CDR1 MNHEY and CDR2 SVGAGI. V lost 2 bases to trimming and J lost 5 bases, with 14 bases between them. CDR3 bases: TGTGCCAGCAGTTACGACTATGGCGGCGTAGATACGCAGTATTTT. Amino acid sequence: CASSYDYGGVDTQYF.

This clonotype showed up just a few times. In DNA, the CDR3 is TGTGCCAGTAGCGGGACAGGGTCAAACATTCAGTACTTC. Protein sequence: CASSGTGSNIQYF. The rearrangement links TRBV19 to TRBJ2-4; 9 bases map to TRBD1. Losses at the gene ends were 6 bases for V and 6 bases for J; bases not matched to a gene: 3. The CDR3 runs to 13 residues. Germline V gene data show CDR1 as LNHDA and CDR2 as SQIVND (reference sequence). Supplemented by reference TRBV19 and TRBJ2-4, the full variable domain reads DGGITQSPKYLFRKEGQNVTLSCEQNLNHDAMYWYRQDPGQGLRLIYYSQIVNDFQKGDIAEGYSVSREKKESFPLTVTSAQKNPTAFYLCASSGTGSNIQYFGAGTRLSVL.

This clonotype showed up just a few times. The missing conserved phenylalanine or tryptophan at the end of this CDR3 makes a read error likely. The rearrangement uses TRBV5-1 and TRBJ2-7, with D tentatively TRBD1 (5 bases). The CDR3 is made up of 14 amino acids. The germline V gene encodes CDR1 SGHRS and CDR2 YFSETQ. The V and J ends lost 6 bases and 0 bases respectively, with 13 bases between them. The CDR3 sequence is CASTVGVSSYEQYC. The CDR3 coding sequence is TGCGCCAGCACCGTAGGGGTGAGCTCCTACGAGCAGTACTGC.

This clonotype occurred many times. The J gene is TRBJ2-3, the V gene TRBV4-1; D possibly matches TRBD1 or TRBD2 (5 bases each). The V end was cut by 5 bases, the J end by 0 bases, with 18 bases between. Looked up from germline, CDR1 is MGHRA and CDR2 is YSYEKL. This CDR3 contains 17 residues. The CDR3 sequence is CASSLRGTGSSTDTQYF. DNA for the CDR3: TGCGCCAGCAGCTTGAGGGGAACGGGAAGTAGCACAGATACGCAGTATTTT.

This chain uses TRBV7-8 with TRBJ2-3; D not resolved. Germline V gene lookup returns CDR1 SGHVS and CDR2 FQNEAQ. This CDR3 is built from 14 residues. Trimming removed 2 bases from V and 6 bases from J, with 12 bases in between. CDR3 coding DNA: TGTGCCAGCAGCTTATGGCGGATCACCGATACGCAGTATTTT. This sequence encodes CASSLWRITDTQYF.

As concerns this clonotype: One end of the junction does not line up with germline, which may come from a read error. V and J are TRBV5-6 and TRBJ2-7; TRBD2 might be the D (5 bases). Germline CDR1 SGHDT, CDR2 YYEEEE. CDR3 length: 12 residues. CDR3 DNA sequence: TGTGACAGCAGCTTGGCGGCGGGCGAGCAGTACTTC. Its protein is CDSSLAAGEQYF.